What follows are 23 T cell receptor beta chains derived from one specimen sequenced in a study of T cell clones after liver transplantation. Profiled with immunoSEQ multiplex PCR; TCRdb holds only in-frame clones, not every one. The repertoire holds tens of thousands of clones, with 80% to 95% as singletons. Material: CD4+ T cells from blood, obtained nearly 26 months after liver transplant. Receptors originate from a human patient who received a liver transplant. The graft donor may account for some of the T cells.

The rearrangement links TRBV25-1 to TRBJ2-2, with no clear D. Germline CDR1 and CDR2: MGHDK and SYGVNS. V was pared by 4 bases and J by 6 bases, with 9 bases between. This CDR3 contains 13 residues. Written as DNA, the CDR3 is TGTGCCAGCAGTGCCCGGGTTGCCGGGGAGCTGTTTTTT. It yields the protein CASSARVAGELFF.

V and J are TRBV11-3 and TRBJ1-1; possible D gene TRBD1, 6 bases. CDR1 is SGHNT, CDR2 YENEEA, per germline. This CDR3 comprises 12 residues. Trimming cost V 0 bases and J 11 bases, with 10 bases left between them. This CDR3 reads CASSLEQGVAFF. The CDR3 DNA reads as TGTGCCAGCAGCTTAGAACAGGGCGTTGCTTTCTTT.

The chain combines TRBV5-1 with TRBJ2-1, with 12 nucleotides matching TRBD2. Germline CDR1 is SGHRS and CDR2 is YFSETQ. The CDR3 extends over 15 amino acids. With V trimmed by 0 bases and J by 7 bases, 2 bases remained unmatched. For the CDR3, the DNA is TGCGCCAGCAGCTTGGAACTAGCGGGAGGAAATGAGCAGTTCTTC. Protein: CASSLELAGGNEQFF.

The chain recombines TRBV21-1 with TRBJ2-7; TRBD2 is taken as the D call from the table, unchecked against the DNA. TRBV21-1 is described as a pseudogene. The CDR3 totals 15 residues. CDR3: CASSSRGLAGYEQYF. CDR3 DNA: TGTGCCAGCAGCAGCCGGGGACTAGCGGGCTACGAGCAGTACTTC.

The chain combines TRBV2 with TRBJ2-7; maybe TRBD1 (6 bases). Trimming shortened V by 6 bases and J by 2 bases, and 17 bases separated the two germline ends. Germline V gene data show CDR1 as SNHLY and CDR2 as FYNNEI. This CDR3 is 15 amino acids long. The CDR3 loop reads CASRSFRDTPYEQYF. The CDR3 DNA reads as TGTGCCAGCAGGAGTTTCAGGGACACCCCCTACGAGCAGTACTTC.

The chain joins TRBV7-3 to TRBJ2-5; D may match TRBD1 or TRBD2 (6 bases each). Germline CDR1 SGHTA, CDR2 FQGTGA. The V gene lost 5 bases and the J gene lost 4 bases, with 14 bases spanning the gap. This CDR3 is built from 14 residues. As DNA, the CDR3 is TGTGCCAGCAGCCCTCAGAGGGGGGCAGAGACCCAGTACTTC. The encoded protein is CASSPQRGAETQYF.

The V gene is TRBV6-1, the J gene TRBJ1-3; D remains ambiguous. This CDR3 has 11 amino acids. CDR1 is MNHNS and CDR2 is SASEGT in the germline V gene. Trimming removed 8 bases from V and 7 bases from J, with 9 bases in between. The DNA for the CDR3 is TGTGCCAGCCGTTATTTGAACACCATATATTTT. Its protein is CASRYLNTIYF.

The chain is built from TRBV7-2 and TRBJ1-2, with a tentative D call TRBD1 (5 bases). With 5 bases removed from V and 3 bases from J, the gap between germline ends came to 13 bases. Germline CDR1 SGHTA, CDR2 FQGNSA. The CDR3 has 14 residues. CDR3 nucleotides: TGTGCCAGCAGCCCCGCCGGGGCGGACTATGGCTACACCTTC. Protein product: CASSPAGADYGYTF.

This clone showed up just once. The rearrangement joins TRBV7-8 to TRBJ2-3; TRBD1 or TRBD2 may be the D gene (5 bases each). Trimming left V 6 bases short and J 2 bases short, with 15 bases between. Germline CDR1 reads SGHVS; CDR2 reads FQNEAQ. The CDR3 covers 15 residues. The CDR3 sequence: CASSGTLGYTDTQYF. The CDR3 nucleotides are TGTGCCAGCAGTGGGACCCTAGGGTACACAGATACGCAGTATTTT.

The chain joins TRBV10-3 to TRBJ2-6, with a possible D match to TRBD2 (5 bases). The ends were cut back, 2 bases at V and 2 bases at J, with 7 bases in the middle. The CDR3 contains 15 residues. Germline CDR1 and CDR2: ENHRY and SYGVKD. This CDR3 is CAISEKGAGANVLTF. The DNA for the CDR3 is TGTGCCATCAGTGAGAAGGGAGCTGGGGCCAACGTCCTGACTTTC.

J is TRBJ1-2 and V is TRBV28, with D maybe TRBD1 (6 bases). V shed 1 base and J shed 8 bases, with 14 bases lying between them. The CDR3 runs to 14 residues. Germline V gene data show CDR1 as MDHEN and CDR2 as SYDVKM. CDR3 in amino acids: CASSLFTGMGGYTF. CDR3 DNA sequence: TGTGCCAGCAGTTTATTTACAGGGATGGGCGGCTACACCTTC.

The J gene is TRBJ1-2, the V gene TRBV6-6; D possibly corresponds to TRBD1 (6 bases). The CDR3 has 16 amino acids. The V end lost 4 bases, the J end lost 4 bases, and 19 bases lay between the germline ends. Germline assignment: CDR1 MNHNY and CDR2 SVGAGI (reference sequence). CDR3 nucleotide sequence: TGTGCCAGCAGTTTCAGACAGGCCCGGCAAGGCTATGGCTACACCTTC. The encoded protein is CASSFRQARQGYGYTF.

This clone was picked up a small number of times. The chain joins TRBV5-5 to TRBJ2-2; the D gene is possibly TRBD1 (6 bases). CDR1 is SGHKS and CDR2 is YYEKEE in the germline V gene (reference sequence). Trimming took off 5 bases at V and 3 bases at J, with 14 bases between the two ends. This CDR3 spans 15 amino acids. The CDR3 DNA sequence: TGTGCCAGCAGTCTACAGGGTCCGGACACCGGGGAGCTGTTTTTT. It is translated as CASSLQGPDTGELFF.

The rearrangement uses TRBV6-1 and TRBJ2-7; possibly TRBD2 for D (5 bases). The CDR3 sequence is 14 residues long. V dropped 4 bases and J dropped 0 bases, with 10 bases sitting between them. Germline V lookup: CDR1 MNHNS, CDR2 SASEGT. The CDR3 loop reads CASSVGSLSYEQYF. The CDR3, as DNA: TGTGCCAGCAGTGTAGGGAGTCTCTCCTACGAGCAGTACTTC.

This chain links TRBV7-2 with TRBJ1-1, with a weak D call TRBD1 (5 bases). Germline CDR1 reads SGHTA; CDR2 reads FQGNSA. Trimming pared 2 bases from V and 7 bases from J, leaving 17 bases between. The CDR3 loop spans 15 amino acids. CDR3 nucleotide sequence: TGTGCCAGCAGCTTAAGGGTCCAGGGCGGCTATGAAGCTTTCTTT. It translates to CASSLRVQGGYEAFF.

The V gene is TRBV5-1, the J gene TRBJ2-5, with 7 positions matching TRBD2. From germline, CDR1 is SGHRS and CDR2 YFSETQ. V was pared by 0 bases and J by 2 bases, with 7 bases of the junction left unmatched. The CDR3 spans 16 residues. The CDR3 DNA reads as TGCGCCAGCAGCTTGGCCGGGGCTAGCGGACAAGAGACCCAGTACTTC. Protein product: CASSLAGASGQETQYF.

This clone was counted once. The chain carries TRBV6-6 and TRBJ2-2; TRBD2 matches at 10 bases. This CDR3 has 16 residues. Germline CDR1 and CDR2: MNHNY and SVGAGI (reference sequence). Trimming cost V 8 bases and J 6 bases; bases outside gene matches: 12. The CDR3 DNA reads TGTGCCAGCGTTGCGGGAGCGGGAGGGCCGGCCGGGGAGCTGTTTTTT. It specifies CASVAGAGGPAGELFF.

The gene calls are TRBV7-9 and TRBJ2-2; 7 bases are shared with TRBD1. The V gene end was trimmed by 4 bases and the J gene end by 6 bases; junction bases not matched to a gene: 2. The V gene's germline CDR1 is SEHNR and CDR2 FQNEAQ (reference sequence). CDR3 length: 13 residues. The CDR3 loop is CASSSGQPGELFF. The CDR3 DNA is TGTGCCAGCAGCTCGGGACAGCCCGGGGAGCTGTTTTTT.

J is TRBJ2-1 and V is TRBV9; TRBD1 matches 12 bases. This CDR3 has 15 amino acids. The V gene's germline CDR1 is SGDLS and CDR2 YYNGEE. V dropped 4 bases and J dropped 6; count of bases not matched to a gene: 5. CDR3 residues: CASSSGTGGFNEQFF. In DNA form, the CDR3 reads TGTGCCAGCAGCTCCGGGACAGGGGGCTTCAATGAGCAGTTCTTC.

V usage is TRBV5-6 and J usage is TRBJ2-4; D call uncertain. V was clipped by 3 bases and J by 7 bases, with 8 bases between them. CDR3 length: 12 residues. Germline CDR1 SGHDT, CDR2 YYEEEE. This CDR3 is CASSSEANIQYF. CDR3 DNA sequence: TGTGCCAGCAGCTCCGAGGCGAACATTCAGTACTTC.

The J gene is TRBJ2-3, the V gene TRBV7-6; a possible D gene is TRBD2 (6 bases). CDR3 length: 15 residues. Germline loops: CDR1 SGHVS, CDR2 FNYEAQ. Trimming removed 1 base at V and 2 bases at J, with 10 bases between. The CDR3 sequence is CASSLVGSPTDTQYF. The CDR3 DNA reads as TGTGCCAGCAGCTTAGTCGGGAGTCCCACAGATACGCAGTATTTT.

V and J are TRBV7-6 and TRBJ2-3; 10 bases align to TRBD2. The germline V gene has CDR1 SGHVS and CDR2 FNYEAQ. V lost 5 bases to trimming and J lost 5 bases; unmatched junction nucleotides: 13. CDR3 length: 17 residues. The CDR3 coding sequence is TGTGCCAGCAGCCCTAACCTAGCGGGAGCTGGGGGAGATACGCAGTATTTT. Amino acids: CASSPNLAGAGGDTQYF.

The gene calls are TRBV4-1 and TRBJ2-7; 9 bases match TRBD1. With 0 bases clipped from V and 6 bases from J, the junction kept 9 bases outside the gene matches. The germline V gene encodes CDR1 MGHRA and CDR2 YSYEKL. The CDR3 totals 16 residues. The CDR3 loop reads CASSQDEGQGVFEQYF. The CDR3 nucleotides are TGCGCCAGCAGCCAAGATGAGGGACAGGGAGTTTTCGAGCAGTACTTC.